Listed below are T cell receptor beta chains from one sample, sequenced in a study of blood T cell repertoires in COVID-19. Libraries were prepared by immunoSEQ multiplex PCR; TCRdb keeps only in-frame clonotypes and omits some of them. Of about 70,000 clones in the sample, more than 65% are singletons; the top ten hold 25% to 30%. Sequencing was carried out using peripheral blood. Every receptor here comes from a woman over 75 with active or convalescent COVID-19. CDR3s include the opening cysteine and the closing phenylalanine or tryptophan. The D gene is left open where the match is weak. Rows may omit the clone size; those that give it use once, few, many or a size class.

TRBV28	few	TRBJ2-2	TRBD2	TGTGCCAGCAGTTTAGAAAAGCGGGGGACCGCGAACACCGGGGAGCTGTTTTTT	CASSLEKRGTANTGELFF
TRBV13	NA	TRBJ2-2	NA	TGTGCCAGCAGCTTACGATCTGCAGGTCTAGACCATTGGGGGCAGCTGTTTTTT	CASSLRSAGLDHWGQLFF
TRBV5-6	few	TRBJ1-2	NA	TGTGCCAGCAGCTTCGGCGGGGGATACACCTTC	CASSFGGGYTF
TRBV6-1	NA	TRBJ1-2	TRBD1	TGTGCCAGCAGTGAAAGGGGGCCCGGACAGGGGGGTTATGGCTACACCTTC	CASSERGPGQGGYGYTF
TRBV4-3	NA	TRBJ2-3	NA	TGCGCCAGCAGCCAAGACCAGGGGAGCACAGATACGCAGTATTTT	CASSQDQGSTDTQYF
TRBV6-2/TRBV6-3	NA	TRBJ2-3	TRBD2	TGTGCCAGCAGTTACTACGCGGGGGGGCGGAATACGCAGTATTTT	CASSYYAGGRNTQYF
TRBV4-3	NA	TRBJ1-1	TRBD1	TGCGCCAGCAGCCGCTTACAGGGGGAAAATGAAGCTTTCTTT	CASSRLQGENEAFF
TRBV14	NA	TRBJ2-5	NA	TGTGCCAGCAGCTACCGGGACTACCAAGAGACCCAGTACTTC	CASSYRDYQETQYF
TRBV6-5	NA	TRBJ2-3	NA	TGTGCCCCGCCGTCCGCACTCCGTAATTTGGCGCAGTATTTT	CAPPSALRNLAQYF
TRBV4-1	NA	TRBJ2-7	TRBD2	TGCGCCAGCAGCCATGTTGCAGCGGGGGGCTACGAGCAGTACTTC	CASSHVAAGGYEQYF
TRBV5-5	NA	TRBJ1-4	TRBD1	TGTGCCAGCAGCCCCGGACAGGCTTGGGAAAAACTGTTTTTT	CASSPGQAWEKLFF
TRBV2	NA	TRBJ1-5	NA	TGTGCCAGCAGGGAAGATACAGAAAATCAGCCCCAGCATTTT	CASREDTENQPQHF
TRBV30	NA	TRBJ1-1	NA	TGTGCCTGGAGAGGGGGAACACCTAACACTGAAGCTTTCTTT	CAWRGGTPNTEAFF
TRBV19	NA	TRBJ1-6	TRBD1	TGTGCCAGTAGTATGGGACAGGACTATAATTCACCCCTCCACTTT	CASSMGQDYNSPLHF
TRBV7-2	NA	TRBJ2-2	NA	TGTGCCAGCAGCTTAGTAGACACCGGGGAGCTGTTTTTT	CASSLVDTGELFF
TRBV6-5	once	TRBJ2-3	NA	TGTGCCAGCAGGAGGGCTGGCACAGATACGCAGTATTTT	CASRRAGTDTQYF
TRBV9	NA	TRBJ2-5	NA	TGTGCCAGCAGCTTCAGGATGGGCGGGGTCCAAGAGACCCAGTACTTC	CASSFRMGGVQETQYF
TRBV7-2	NA	TRBJ2-5	TRBD2	TGTGCCAGCAACCAACGACTAGCGGGGGGGGAGACCCAGTACTTC	CASNQRLAGGETQYF
TRBV7-8	NA	TRBJ1-1	TRBD1	TGTGCCAGCAGCCCTCAGACAGGGTTTCGTTCTGAAGCTTTCTTT	CASSPQTGFRSEAFF
TRBV15	NA	TRBJ2-7	NA	TGTGCCACCAGCCCTTTTCCCCGTACTCGCTTC	CATSPFPRTRF
TRBV12-3/TRBV12-4	NA	TRBJ2-4	NA	TGTGCCAGCAGTTTTGGGCAGGGTAACATTCAGTACTTC	CASSFGQGNIQYF
TRBV4-3	NA	TRBJ1-1	TRBD1	TGCGCCAGCAGCCAAGATATACAGGGGGTTACTGAAGCTTTCTTT	CASSQDIQGVTEAFF
TRBV6-5	many	TRBJ2-5	TRBD2	TGTGCCAGCAGTCTTGAGCGGGGGTCCCAAGAGGCCCAGTACTTC	CASSLERGSQEAQYF
TRBV9	once	TRBJ1-2	NA	TGTGCCAGCAGCGGCACAGTCCATGGCTACACCTTC	CASSGTVHGYTF
TRBV11-2	few	TRBJ2-7	TRBD1	TGTGCCAGCACGCGTTCCGGGACAGGGCCCTACGAGCAGTACTTC	CASTRSGTGPYEQYF
TRBV3-1/TRBV3-2	few	TRBJ2-3	TRBD2	TGTGCCAGCAGCCAAGACGCCAGTGGGGCGGGGGGTCTTTTTTTCACAGATACGCAGTATTTT	CASSQDASGAGGLFFTDTQYF
TRBV6-5	few	TRBJ2-5	NA	TGTGCCAGCTGCCGGGACTTCCAAGAGACCCAGTACTTC	CASCRDFQETQYF
TRBV19	NA	TRBJ2-7	TRBD1	TGTGCCAGTAGTAATGATCCAGGGGGCTTCAACGAGCAGTACTTC	CASSNDPGGFNEQYF
TRBV19	NA	TRBJ2-7	TRBD2	TGTGCCAGTAAAGCCCAGCGGGGAACCTACGAGCAGTACTTC	CASKAQRGTYEQYF
TRBV12-3/TRBV12-4	NA	TRBJ1-4	NA	TGTGCCAGCAGTTTACGGGGAAGGATGTTTTTT	CASSLRGRMFF
TRBV4-3	NA	TRBJ1-1	NA	TGCGCCAGCAGCCAATATTCGGGTCGGACTGAAGCTTTCTTT	CASSQYSGRTEAFF
TRBV7-2	NA	TRBJ2-5	NA	TGTGCCAGCAGCCGCGGGAACCAAGAGACCCAGTACTTC	CASSRGNQETQYF
TRBV7-2	NA	TRBJ2-3	NA	TGTGCCAGCAGCTTAAATCCGGGCAGGGGAGTGGATACGCAGTATTTT	CASSLNPGRGVDTQYF
TRBV7-2	NA	TRBJ2-5	NA	TGTGCCAGCAGCCCCGGAGGATTAGCCCAAGAGACCCAGTACTTC	CASSPGGLAQETQYF
TRBV2	NA	TRBJ1-1	NA	TGTGCCAGCATGTTTATGGGGAGTTGGGCGACTGAAGCTTTCTTT	CASMFMGSWATEAFF
TRBV5-1	once	TRBJ1-5	TRBD1	TGCGCCAGCAGCCCCGGGACAGGGGTAAATCAGCCCCAGCATTTT	CASSPGTGVNQPQHF
TRBV5-1	NA	TRBJ2-5	NA	TGCGCCAGCAGCTTGTCGGGGGGCCAAAGAGAGACCCAGTACTTC	CASSLSGGQRETQYF
TRBV27	NA	TRBJ1-2	NA	TGTGCCAGCAGCGAATCGACAGGAGGAGCTAACTATGGCTACACCTTC	CASSESTGGANYGYTF
TRBV7-2	NA	TRBJ2-7	NA	TGTGCCAGCAGCTTATCGTCCTACGAGCAGTACTTC	CASSLSSYEQYF
TRBV7-2	NA	TRBJ2-6	NA	TGTGCCAGCAGCTTAGTATTCGGGGCCAACGTCCTGACTTTC	CASSLVFGANVLTF
TRBV7-9	NA	TRBJ1-3	NA	TGTGCCAGCAGCTATGGGACAATCTCTGGAAACACCATATATTTT	CASSYGTISGNTIYF
TRBV7-2	NA	TRBJ2-3	NA	TGTGCCAGCAGCTTAGCGGGGGCCACAGATACGCAGTATTTT	CASSLAGATDTQYF
TRBV4-1	NA	TRBJ2-2	TRBD1	TGCGCCAGCAGCCAACCGGAACAGGGGACCGGGGAGCTGTTTTTT	CASSQPEQGTGELFF
TRBV29-1	NA	TRBJ2-3	TRBD2	TGCAGCGTCCTACCGGGACTAGCATCAGATACGCAGTATTTT	CSVLPGLASDTQYF
TRBV6-1	NA	TRBJ2-7	TRBD2	TGTGCCAGCAGTGACGGGGGGGACCCCTACGAGCAGTACTTC	CASSDGGDPYEQYF
TRBV23-1	few	TRBJ2-7	TRBD1	TGCGCCAGCAGTCAGGGGACAGGGGTTCTCAACTCCTACGAGCAGTACTTC	CASSQGTGVLNSYEQYF
TRBV5-1	NA	TRBJ2-1	TRBD2	TGCGCCAGCAGCTTGGATCGACTAGCGGCCTCAAACAATGAGCAGTTCTTC	CASSLDRLAASNNEQFF
TRBV19	NA	TRBJ1-2	NA	TGTGCCAGTAGTATGCGGGACCCGGGCTATGGCTACACCTTC	CASSMRDPGYGYTF
TRBV28	NA	TRBJ2-5	TRBD2	TGTGCCAGCAGCGGGGGGAGGGAGGAGACCCAGTACTTC	CASSGGREETQYF